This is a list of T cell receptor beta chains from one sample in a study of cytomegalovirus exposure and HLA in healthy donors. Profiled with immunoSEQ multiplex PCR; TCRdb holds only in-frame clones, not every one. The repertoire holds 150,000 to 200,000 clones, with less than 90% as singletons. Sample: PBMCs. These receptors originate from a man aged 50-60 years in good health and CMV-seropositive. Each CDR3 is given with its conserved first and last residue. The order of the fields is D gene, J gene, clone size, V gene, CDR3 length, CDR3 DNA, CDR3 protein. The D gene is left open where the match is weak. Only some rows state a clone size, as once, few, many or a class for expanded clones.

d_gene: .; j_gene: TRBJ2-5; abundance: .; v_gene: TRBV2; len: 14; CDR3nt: TGTGCCAGCAGTGGCGCAGGAGGGACGGAGACCCAGTACTTC; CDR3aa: CASSGAGGTETQYF
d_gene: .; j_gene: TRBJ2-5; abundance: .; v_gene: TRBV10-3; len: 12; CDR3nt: TGTGCCATCTCGGTTACTGGAGAGACCCAGTACTTC; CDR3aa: CAISVTGETQYF
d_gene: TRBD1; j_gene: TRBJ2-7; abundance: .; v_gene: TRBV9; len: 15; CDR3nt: TGTGCCAGCAGCGCCGGGACAGGGATTTCCTACGAGCAGTACTTC; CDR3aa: CASSAGTGISYEQYF
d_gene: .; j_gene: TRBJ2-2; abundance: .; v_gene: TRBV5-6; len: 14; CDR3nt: TGTGCCAGCAGCCCCCGTGTGGGGGGCGGGGAGCTGTTTTTT; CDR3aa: CASSPRVGGGELFF
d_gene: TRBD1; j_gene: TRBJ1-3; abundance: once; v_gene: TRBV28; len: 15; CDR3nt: TGTGCCAGCAGTTCGGGACAGAGCCCTGGAAACACCATATATTTT; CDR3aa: CASSSGQSPGNTIYF
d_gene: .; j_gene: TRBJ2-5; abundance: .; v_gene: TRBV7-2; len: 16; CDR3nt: TGTGCCAGCAGCTCTTCCGGCGCTAGGCGATCAGAGACCCAGTACTTC; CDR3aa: CASSSSGARRSETQYF
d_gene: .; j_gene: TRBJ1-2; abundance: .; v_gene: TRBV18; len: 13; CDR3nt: TGTGCCAGCTCACCAAACACGGACAGCGGCTACACCTTC; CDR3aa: CASSPNTDSGYTF
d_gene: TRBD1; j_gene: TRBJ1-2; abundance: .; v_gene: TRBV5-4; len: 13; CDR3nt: TGTGCCAGCAGCTTGCAGGGGGCACGAGGCTACACCTTC; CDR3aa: CASSLQGARGYTF
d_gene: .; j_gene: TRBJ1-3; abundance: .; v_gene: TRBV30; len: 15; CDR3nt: TGTGCCTGGAGTGTACGAAGATCTACTGGAAACACCATATATTTT; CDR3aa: CAWSVRRSTGNTIYF
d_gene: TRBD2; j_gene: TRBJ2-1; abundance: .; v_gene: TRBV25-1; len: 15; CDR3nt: TGTGCCAGCAGTGGAGCGGGGAGAAGACACAATGAGCAGTTCTTC; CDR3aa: CASSGAGRRHNEQFF
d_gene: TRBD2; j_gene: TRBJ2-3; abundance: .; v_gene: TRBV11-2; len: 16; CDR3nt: TGTGCCAGCAGCACCTCTAGCGGGACTAGCACAGATACGCAGTATTTT; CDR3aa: CASSTSSGTSTDTQYF
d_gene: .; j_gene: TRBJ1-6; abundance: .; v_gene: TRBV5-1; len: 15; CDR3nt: TGCGCCAGCAGCTCGACAGCTGTAAATAATTCACCCCTCCACTTT; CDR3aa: CASSSTAVNNSPLHF
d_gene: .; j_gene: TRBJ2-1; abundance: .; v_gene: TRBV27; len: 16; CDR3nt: TGTGCCAGCAGTTTATCGTCGAGCGGGTCCTACAATGAGCAGTTCTTC; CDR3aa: CASSLSSSGSYNEQFF
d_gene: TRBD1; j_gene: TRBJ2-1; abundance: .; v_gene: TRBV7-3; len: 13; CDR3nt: TGTGCCAGCAGTCCGGGACAGAACAATGAGCAGTTCTTC; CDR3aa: CASSPGQNNEQFF
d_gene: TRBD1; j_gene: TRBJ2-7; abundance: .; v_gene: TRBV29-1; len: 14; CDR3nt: TGCAGCGTTGTCGGGACAGCTATTACCTACGAGCAGTACTTC; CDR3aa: CSVVGTAITYEQYF
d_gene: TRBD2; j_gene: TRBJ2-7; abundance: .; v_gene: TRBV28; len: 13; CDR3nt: TGTGCCAGCCATTATGGGGGGGGCTACGAGCAGTACTTC; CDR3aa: CASHYGGGYEQYF
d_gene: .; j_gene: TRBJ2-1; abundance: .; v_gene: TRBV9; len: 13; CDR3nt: TGTGCCAGCAGCGTGGGCCTAGCGAATGAGCAGTTCTTC; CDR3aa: CASSVGLANEQFF
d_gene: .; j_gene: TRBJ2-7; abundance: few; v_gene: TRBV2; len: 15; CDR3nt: TGTGCCAGCAGGGCGGGTAGCGGAGGGGATTACGAGCAGTACTTC; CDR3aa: CASRAGSGGDYEQYF
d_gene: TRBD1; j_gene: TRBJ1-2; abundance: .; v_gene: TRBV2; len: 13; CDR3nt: TGTGCCAGCAGTTGGACAGGGCAGGGCGGCTACACCTTC; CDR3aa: CASSWTGQGGYTF
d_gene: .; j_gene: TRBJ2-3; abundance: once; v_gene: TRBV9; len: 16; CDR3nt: TGTGCCAGCAGCGTAGGTCGGGGGGCGGGGACAGATACGCAGTATTTT; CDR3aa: CASSVGRGAGTDTQYF
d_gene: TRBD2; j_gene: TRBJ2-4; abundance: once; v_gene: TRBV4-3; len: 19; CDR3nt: TGCGCCAGCAGCCAAAGACTAGCGGGGGGCCCTGGTGGCAAAAACATTCAGTACTTC; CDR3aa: CASSQRLAGGPGGKNIQYF
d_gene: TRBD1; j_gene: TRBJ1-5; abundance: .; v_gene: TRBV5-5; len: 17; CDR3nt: TGTGCCAGCAGCAGGACATGGGAGACAGGGAGCAATCAGCCCCAGCATTTT; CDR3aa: CASSRTWETGSNQPQHF
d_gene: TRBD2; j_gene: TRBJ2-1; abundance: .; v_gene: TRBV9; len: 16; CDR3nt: TGTGCCAGCAGCGCCGGGACTAGCGGGAGGGCCTCTGAGCAGTTCTTC; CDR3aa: CASSAGTSGRASEQFF
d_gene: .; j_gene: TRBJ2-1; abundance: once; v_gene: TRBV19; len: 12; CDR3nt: TGTGCCAGTAGTCGCGACTTTAATGAGCAGTTCTTC; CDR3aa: CASSRDFNEQFF
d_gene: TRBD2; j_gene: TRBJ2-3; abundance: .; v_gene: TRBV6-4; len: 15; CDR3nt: TGTGCCAGCAGTTCCGGGACTAGCGGGACCGATACGCAGTATTTT; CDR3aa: CASSSGTSGTDTQYF
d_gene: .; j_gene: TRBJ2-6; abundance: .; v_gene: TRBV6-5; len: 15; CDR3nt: TGTGCCAGCAGACTACTGAGGGCTGGGGCCAACGTCCTGACTTTC; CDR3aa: CASRLLRAGANVLTF
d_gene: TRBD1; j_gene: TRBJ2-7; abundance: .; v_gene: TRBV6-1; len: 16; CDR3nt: TGTGCCAGCAGTGGGGCGAGGACAGGGGGAGCCTACGAGCAGTACTTC; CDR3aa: CASSGARTGGAYEQYF
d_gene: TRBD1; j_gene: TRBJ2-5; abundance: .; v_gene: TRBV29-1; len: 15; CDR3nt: TGCAGCGTTGAACTTTTCGGACAGGGACAAGAGACCCAGTACTTC; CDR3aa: CSVELFGQGQETQYF
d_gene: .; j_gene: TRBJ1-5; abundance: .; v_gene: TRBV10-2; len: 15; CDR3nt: TGCGCCAGCCAACGGGACAACCCTCGTAATCAGCCCCAGCATTTT; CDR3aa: CASQRDNPRNQPQHF
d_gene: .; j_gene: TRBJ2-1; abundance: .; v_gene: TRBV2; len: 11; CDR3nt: TGTGCCAGCATCGCCCGGGGTGAGCAGTTCTTC; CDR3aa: CASIARGEQFF
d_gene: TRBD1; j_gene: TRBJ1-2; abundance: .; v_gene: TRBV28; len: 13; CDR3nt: TGTGCCAGCAGTTCCGACAGGGGCTATGGCTACACCTTC; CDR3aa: CASSSDRGYGYTF
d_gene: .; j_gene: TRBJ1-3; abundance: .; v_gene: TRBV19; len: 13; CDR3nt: TGTGCCAGTATTCCAGAACCTGGAAACACCATATATTTT; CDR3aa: CASIPEPGNTIYF